The 14 T cell receptor beta chains below come from one sample, sequenced in a study of blood T cell repertoires in COVID-19. This table comes from immunoSEQ multiplex PCR, and its TCRdb copy is limited to in-frame clones, with some not included. The sample holds 320,000 or so clones; approximately 88% are singletons and the top ten take about 5%. The sequencing sample was made of PBMCs or T cells enriched from blood (not recorded which). The receptors derive from a young man who had recovered from COVID-19.

This rearrangement joins TRBV5-4 to TRBJ1-6, with D perhaps matching TRBD1 (5 bases). V was trimmed by 0 bases and J by 7 bases, leaving 11 bases between them. This CDR3 is 15 amino acids long. CDR1 is SGHNT and CDR2 is YYREEE in the germline V gene (reference sequence). CDR3 DNA sequence: TGTGCCAGCAGCTTGGACCAGGGCCGAAATTCACCCCTCCACTTT. It is translated as CASSLDQGRNSPLHF. The full variable domain, completed using reference TRBV5-4 and TRBJ1-6, is ETGVTQSPTHLIKTRGQQVTLRCSSQSGHNTVSWYQQALGQGPQFIFQYYREEENGRGNFPPRFSGLQFPNYSSELNVNALELDDSALYLCASSLDQGRNSPLHFGNGTRLTVT.

This chain connects TRBV5-1 to TRBJ2-7; 8 nucleotides match TRBD1. Trimming cost V 4 bases and J 1 base; bases outside gene matches: 7. Germline CDR1 is SGHRS and CDR2 is YFSETQ. The CDR3 runs 15 residues. The CDR3 reads CASSADRAPSYEQYF. DNA of the CDR3: TGCGCCAGCAGCGCGGACAGGGCTCCGTCCTACGAGCAGTACTTC. Using reference TRBV5-1 and TRBJ2-7 for the parts outside the CDR3, the full variable domain is KAGVTQTPRYLIKTRGQQVTLSCSPISGHRSVSWYQQTPGQGLQFLFEYFSETQRNKGNFPGRFSGRQFSNSRSEMNVSTLELGDSALYLCASSADRAPSYEQYFGPGTRLTVT.

The chain has TRBV11-3 and TRBJ2-3; TRBD1 matches at 8 bases. Trimming cost V 0 bases and J 5 bases; bases outside gene matches: 7. This CDR3 comprises 16 residues. CDR1 and CDR2 from the germline V gene are SGHNT and YENEEA. The CDR3 sequence: CASSLDWGDRGDTQYF. For the CDR3, the DNA is TGTGCCAGCAGCTTAGATTGGGGTGACAGGGGAGATACGCAGTATTTT.

J is TRBJ2-5 and V is TRBV7-6; 9 nucleotides line up with TRBD1. The CDR3 covers 17 residues. Germline V gene sequence: CDR1 SGHVS, CDR2 FNYEAQ. The V gene end was trimmed by 0 bases and the J gene end by 3 bases; junction bases not matched to a gene: 8. The CDR3 DNA follows: TGTGCCAGCAGCTTAGCTGGCTGGGGACAGGGAAAAGAGACCCAGTACTTC. It codes for CASSLAGWGQGKETQYF.

This chain links TRBV5-5 with TRBJ1-2; 9 bases match TRBD1. The CDR3 length is 14 residues. Germline-derived CDR1 and CDR2 are SGHKS and YYEKEE (reference sequence). With 4 bases clipped from V and 9 bases from J, the junction kept 10 bases outside the gene matches. The CDR3: CASSHPGQGIRYTF. CDR3 DNA sequence: TGTGCCAGCAGCCACCCGGGACAGGGTATTCGCTACACCTTC.

The V and J genes are TRBV5-8 and TRBJ1-2; TRBD1 is a possible D gene (5 bases). Germline CDR1 SGHTS, CDR2 YDEGEE. Trimming pared 2 bases from V and 4 bases from J, leaving 9 bases between. The CDR3 sequence is 13 residues long. The CDR3 loop reads CASSFGHVYGYTF. The CDR3 DNA follows: TGTGCCAGCAGCTTCGGACACGTCTATGGCTACACCTTC.

The chain has TRBV2 and TRBJ2-6; D remains unclear. Per germline, CDR1 SNHLY and CDR2 FYNNEI. The germline V and J ends were trimmed by 7 bases and 0 bases, with 10 bases remaining between them. CDR3 length: 15 residues. The CDR3 coding sequence is TGTGCCAGCAAGTCGTACTACTCTGGGGCCAACGTCCTGACTTTC. It yields the protein CASKSYYSGANVLTF.

The CDR3 sequence: CASSVSGTSWYNEQFF. In DNA, the CDR3 is TGTGCCAGCAGTGTATCCGGGACTAGCTGGTACAATGAGCAGTTCTTC. The V gene is TRBV6-4, the J gene TRBJ2-1; 9 bases match TRBD2. CDR1 and CDR2 from the germline V gene are MRHNA and SNTAGT. Trimming removed 4 bases from V and 4 bases from J; junction bases left unmatched: 8. There are 16 residues in the CDR3.

The gene calls are TRBV7-9 and TRBJ1-4; 8 positions agree with TRBD1. This CDR3 region has 15 residues. V was clipped by 2 bases and J by 6 bases; unmatched bases: 5. The germline CDR1 and CDR2 sequences are SEHNR and FQNEAQ (reference sequence). The CDR3 DNA reads TGTGCCAGCAGCTTAAGACCGGGACAGGATGAAAAACTGTTTTTT. This gives the protein CASSLRPGQDEKLFF.

The V gene is TRBV6-1, the J gene TRBJ2-7; 9 bases agree with TRBD1. This CDR3 is 16 amino acids long. V was clipped by 4 bases and J by 6 bases; unmatched bases: 13. Germline V gives CDR1 MNHNS, CDR2 SASEGT. The CDR3 here is CASSAYGDREVVEQYF. The CDR3 bases are TGTGCCAGCAGTGCCTACGGGGACAGGGAGGTGGTCGAGCAGTACTTC.

The J gene is TRBJ1-1, the V gene TRBV27; 9 nucleotides agree with TRBD1. The length of the CDR3 is 15 residues. V trimming: 5 bases; J trimming: 7 bases; junction bases outside the gene matches: 11. CDR1 MNHEY and CDR2 SMNVEV come from the germline V gene (reference sequence). In DNA, the CDR3 is TGTGCCAGCAGTCCTGGGGGGACAGGGAAAGTTGAAGCTTTCTTT. It specifies CASSPGGTGKVEAFF.

The chain uses TRBV10-2 and TRBJ1-2; D remains ambiguous. The V end was cut by 4 bases, the J end by 4 bases, with 10 bases between. Germline values: CDR1 WSHSY, CDR2 SAAADI. This CDR3 spans 13 amino acids. In nucleotides, the CDR3 is TGCGCCAGCAGTGGTACGAGAAGCTATGGCTACACCTTC. This translates into CASSGTRSYGYTF.

The chain uses TRBV13 and TRBJ2-7; 12 bases line up with TRBD2. Trimming took 5 bases from V and 5 from J; bases not matched to a gene: 10. The CDR3 has 16 amino acids. Germline V gene data show CDR1 as PRHDT and CDR2 as FYEKMQ (reference sequence). Here the CDR3 DNA reads TGTGCCAGCAGCGAAACTCTAGCGGGGGGGCCCCACGAGCAGTACTTC. This gives the protein CASSETLAGGPHEQYF.

V and J are TRBV19 and TRBJ1-6; D possibly corresponds to TRBD1 (6 bases). The CDR3 covers 14 residues. The ends were cut back, 4 bases at V and 10 bases at J, with 14 bases in the middle. CDR1 is LNHDA, CDR2 SQIVND, per germline (reference sequence). The DNA of the CDR3 is TGTGCCAGTAGTACCCGGACAGTCCGGTCACCCCTCCACTTT. As protein: CASSTRTVRSPLHF.